This TCR beta chain was documented in a study of OX40 agonist ivuxolimab in advanced cancers. In terms of the full investigation: Ivuxolimab was a fully human IgG2 agonistic monoclonal antibody targeting the costimulatory receptor OX40 (CD134). Intravenous ivuxolimab was administered to patients every 2 weeks at six dose levels: 0.01, 0.1, 0.3, 1.5, 3 and 10 mg/kg. Among the roughly 52 dose-escalation patients, around 20 had hepatocellular carcinoma, roughly 15 melanoma, 9 renal cell carcinoma and 9 head and neck cancer. A male proportion of roughly 85% and a mean age of 60 years, ranging from roughly 20 to 80, were recorded for the dose-escalation cohort. Prior anti-PD-1, anti-PD-L1 or anti-CTLA-4 therapy was permitted, and approximately 41% of dose-escalation patients had received checkpoint inhibitors. Partial responses were achieved by three dose-escalation patients, of whom one had hepatocellular carcinoma and two had cutaneous melanoma. Peripheral TCRbeta sequencing was intended to test whether TCR sequence diversity was altered and clonal T-cell expansion was caused by ivuxolimab. The paper covers the monotherapy dose-escalation part of the phase I ivuxolimab trial, which included N ≈ 50 patients. Results the study describes overall, beyond this receptor: After ivuxolimab, more expanded clones were found on average in CD8+ T cells than in CD4+ T cells. In the 0.1-3.0 mg/kg groups, partial responders were among the patients with the lowest normalized peripheral clonal expansion, particularly in CD8+ T cells. At doses of 0.1 to 3.0 mg/kg, clonal expansion of both CD4+ and CD8+ T cells in blood was seen between baseline and week 6. The antigen specificity of the peripheral T cells that underwent clonal expansion was not determined. Low levels of normalized T-cell clonal expansion were also seen in some patients who did not respond.

Patients with a history of autoimmune disease or receiving systemic immunosuppression were excluded from the trial. Peripheral blood for TCR sequencing was collected from all dose cohorts at baseline, on cycle 4 day 1, and on cycle 7 day 1. The samples were taken from a phase I, first-in-human, multicenter, open-label dose-escalation trial of ivuxolimab. The trial enrolled adults with locally advanced or metastatic head and neck squamous cell, hepatocellular, melanoma or renal cell carcinoma. Before TCR sequencing, CD4+ T cells and CD8+ T cells from peripheral blood were sorted into separate populations. With regard to this clone: Its recognized antigen is unknown. No clone much larger than this one lies a single base away; base qualities are absent.

To sequence the TCRbeta CDR3 region, genomic DNA was isolated from the sorted cells. The immunoSEQ Assay was used for sequencing of TCRbeta CDR3 regions. TCRdb re-hosts the immuneACCESS table, in-frame sequences only. Its copies lack some clones; in the studies checked, an unresolved V gene accounts for under half of them, and the cause for the rest is not known. The sample profile shows about 73,000 clones; around 88% of them were found once. The ten most abundant clones make up more than 2.5% of the sample. Via the germline V gene (reference sequence), CDR1 is LNHDA and CDR2 SQIVND. Taken from cysteine to phenylalanine, the CDR3 has 15 residues. Of the read, only the CDR3 DNA is kept; its 45 bases are in frame from base 1. V loses 10 bases of germline sequence and J loses 0 bases, and the interval between the two ends is 15 bases.

The TCR comes from an adult with an advanced solid tumor such as melanoma, head and neck, liver or kidney cancer. Here the sequenced sample was CD4+ or CD8+ T cells sorted from blood, taken in a trial of the OX40 agonist ivuxolimab. The sequence is built from TRBV19 and TRBJ1-4; a tentative D call is TRBD1 (5 bases match). The base sequence is TGTGCCACAGGTCGGGGGAGCGCAACTAATGAAAAACTGTTTTTT. The resulting protein is CATGRGSATNEKLFF.